A selection of T cell receptor beta chains follows, all from one sample in a study of neoadjuvant anti-PD-1 for oral cavity cancer. Data came from immunoSEQ multiplex PCR; TCRdb stores just in-frame clones and leaves some out. The repertoire holds about 14,000 clones, roughly two thirds seen once, with 2% to 2.5% in the top ten. The sequences come from PBMCs, collected before nivolumab (anti-PD-1) treatment. All receptors come from a person aged 40 to 85 with oral cavity squamous cell carcinoma. Both conserved end residues are part of each CDR3. The order of the fields is J gene, V gene, CDR3 protein.

j_gene: TRBJ1-2; v_gene: TRBV19; CDR3aa: CASLGQLTNYGYTF
j_gene: TRBJ1-1; v_gene: TRBV29-1; CDR3aa: CSVASLAGFGVNTEAFF
j_gene: TRBJ1-5; v_gene: TRBV19; CDR3aa: CASSMERGNQPQHF
j_gene: TRBJ1-5; v_gene: TRBV5-6; CDR3aa: CASSFGRGRNQPQHF
j_gene: TRBJ1-1; v_gene: TRBV5-1; CDR3aa: CASSLDRGDTEAFF
j_gene: TRBJ2-7; v_gene: TRBV5-1; CDR3aa: CASSLTIGTLYEQYF
j_gene: TRBJ1-6; v_gene: TRBV5-4; CDR3aa: CASSALQGAAGSPLHF
j_gene: TRBJ1-2; v_gene: TRBV6-5; CDR3aa: CASRRTGDGYTF
j_gene: TRBJ1-4; v_gene: TRBV6-5; CDR3aa: CASSYGQSSNEKLFF
j_gene: TRBJ2-3; v_gene: TRBV10-2; CDR3aa: CASSGGRSDYTDTQYF
j_gene: TRBJ1-4; v_gene: TRBV2; CDR3aa: CASKAERANEKLFF
j_gene: TRBJ2-4; v_gene: TRBV10-3; CDR3aa: CAISESEGPKNIQYF
j_gene: TRBJ1-2; v_gene: TRBV28; CDR3aa: CASSLEGRGARANYGYTF
j_gene: TRBJ1-2; v_gene: TRBV7-9; CDR3aa: CASSSLGRDGYTF
j_gene: TRBJ1-1; v_gene: TRBV19; CDR3aa: CASSTGTGTEAFF
j_gene: TRBJ1-4; v_gene: TRBV7-9; CDR3aa: CASSSRAGTGEKLFF
j_gene: TRBJ1-2; v_gene: TRBV2; CDR3aa: CASSPRGSYYGYTF